The sequence of this T cell receptor beta chain was determined in a study of cytomegalovirus exposure and HLA in healthy donors. Study results and caveats: The authors later linked a missense DCLRE1C variant to TCR beta V- and J-gene trimming.

Remarks on this clone: The target antigen is unknown.

The PCR was carried out with 60 Vbeta primers and 13 Jbeta primers. Assay used: immunoSEQ multiplex PCR; TCRdb lists only in-frame clones, some missing. Among over 150,000 clones, roughly 77% were seen once, and the ten largest hold 3.7%. This CDR3 has 18 residues. V was shortened by 5 bases and J by 1 base, with 18 bases between the two germline ends. The germline CDR1 and CDR2 sequences are LNHNV and YYDKDF (reference sequence). The specimen sequenced was PBMCs. The clonotype originates from a man aged 30 to 45 in good health and CMV-seropositive. The chain combines TRBV15 with TRBJ2-6; weak D call: TRBD1 (5 bases). CDR3: CATSSTPDSSSGANVLTF. The CDR3 DNA reads TGTGCCACCAGCTCCACCCCCGACAGTTCATCTGGGGCCAACGTCCTGACTTTC.